The 10 T cell receptor beta chains below were found in one sample sequenced in a study of cytomegalovirus exposure and HLA in healthy donors. Both 60 Vbeta primers and 13 Jbeta primers went into the PCR. Libraries were prepared by immunoSEQ multiplex PCR; TCRdb keeps only in-frame clonotypes and omits some of them. The repertoire has about 64,000 clones, approximately 83% of them found once; the top ten carry about 10%. The sample was PBMCs. The receptor source for this set is a female donor in good health and CMV-seronegative.

The V gene is TRBV19, the J gene TRBJ2-7; 11 nucleotides agree with TRBD1. V dropped 6 bases and J dropped 6; count of bases not matched to a gene: 16. Germline assignment: CDR1 LNHDA and CDR2 SQIVND (reference sequence). The CDR3 totals 17 residues. The CDR3 reads CASRNNFSGTGGREQYF. DNA for the CDR3: TGTGCCAGTAGGAACAATTTTAGTGGGACAGGGGGACGCGAGCAGTACTTC.

The V gene is TRBV7-9, the J gene TRBJ2-1; TRBD2 agrees at 7 bases. J was trimmed by 10 bases and V by 11 bases; bases with no gene match: 11. The CDR3 loop spans 12 amino acids. Germline V gene sequence: CDR1 SEHNR, CDR2 FQNEAQ (reference sequence). The CDR3 is CAGVIAGGEQFF. The CDR3 DNA reads as TGTGCCGGGGTTATAGCGGGTGGGGAGCAGTTCTTC.

This chain joins TRBV28 and TRBJ2-7; 7 nucleotides agree with TRBD1. CDR1 MDHEN and CDR2 SYDVKM come from the germline V gene. The V and J ends lost 6 bases and 4 bases, in that order; junction bases with no gene match: 6. There are 13 residues in the CDR3. CDR3 in amino acids: CASSIDREYEQYF. DNA for the CDR3: TGTGCCAGCAGCATAGACAGGGAGTACGAGCAGTACTTC. Drawing the rest from reference TRBV28 and TRBJ2-7, the complete variable domain is DVKVTQSSRYLVKRTGEKVFLECVQDMDHENMFWYRQDPGLGLRLIYFSYDVKMKEKGDIPEGYSVSREKKERFSLILESASTNQTSMYLCASSIDREYEQYFGPGTRLTVT.

This clone was found a few times. The genes are TRBV27 and TRBJ2-7; 8 positions agree with TRBD1. The CDR3 contains 17 residues. Per the germline V gene, CDR1 is MNHEY and CDR2 is SMNVEV (reference sequence). V was clipped by 1 base and J by 1 base; unmatched bases: 9. CDR3 in amino acids: CASSLFPQGVTSYEQYF. Here the CDR3 DNA reads TGTGCCAGCAGTTTATTCCCACAGGGGGTGACTTCCTACGAGCAGTACTTC.

This sequence joins TRBV5-1 and TRBJ2-2; D perhaps matches TRBD1 (5 bases). Trimming took 0 bases from V and 6 from J, leaving 6 bases between them. The CDR3 extends over 13 amino acids. Looked up from germline, CDR1 is SGHRS and CDR2 is YFSETQ. CDR3 region: CASSLVGAGELFF. In nucleotides, the CDR3 is TGCGCCAGCAGCTTGGTAGGGGCCGGGGAGCTGTTTTTT.

The chain carries TRBV27 and TRBJ1-6; the D gene is possibly TRBD1 (5 bases). Germline lookup yields CDR1 MNHEY and CDR2 SMNVEV (reference sequence). V lost 4 bases to trimming and J lost 6 bases, with 10 bases between them. This CDR3 contains 14 residues. CDR3 coding DNA: TGTGCCAGCAGTTGGTACAGGATTAATTCACCCCTCCACTTT. Residues: CASSWYRINSPLHF.

This chain uses TRBV19 with TRBJ2-7; 7 bases line up with TRBD2. V dropped 7 bases and J dropped 3; count of bases not matched to a gene: 12. The CDR3 runs 15 residues. Germline CDR1 LNHDA, CDR2 SQIVND (reference sequence). The CDR3 spells CASTMASSGNYEQYF. For the CDR3, the DNA is TGTGCCAGTACCATGGCCTCTAGCGGAAACTACGAGCAGTACTTC. The whole variable domain, filled in from reference TRBV19 and TRBJ2-7, reads DGGITQSPKYLFRKEGQNVTLSCEQNLNHDAMYWYRQDPGQGLRLIYYSQIVNDFQKGDIAEGYSVSREKKESFPLTVTSAQKNPTAFYLCASTMASSGNYEQYFGPGTRLTVT.

V usage is TRBV5-8 and J usage is TRBJ2-1; D perhaps matches TRBD2 (7 bases). Deletions cut 4 bases from V and 2 bases from J, with 13 bases between. Germline V gene sequence: CDR1 SGHTS, CDR2 YDEGEE. CDR3 length: 15 amino acids. The CDR3 loop reads CASSPRGDTYNEQFF. The CDR3, as DNA: TGTGCCAGCAGCCCCCGGGGGGACACCTACAATGAGCAGTTCTTC.

The chain carries TRBV5-1 and TRBJ2-2; D remains unclear. The length of the CDR3 is 14 residues. Germline V lookup: CDR1 SGHRS, CDR2 YFSETQ. Trimming left V 4 bases short and J 0 bases short, with 7 bases between. The CDR3 is CASSTGANTGELFF. The CDR3 DNA sequence: TGCGCCAGCAGCACCGGAGCGAACACCGGGGAGCTGTTTTTT.

V usage is TRBV7-8 and J usage is TRBJ2-5, with TRBD2 matching 9 bases. Germline V gene lookup returns CDR1 SGHVS and CDR2 FQNEAQ. The CDR3 is made up of 17 amino acids. Trimming removed 0 bases from V and 5 bases from J; junction bases left unmatched: 10. The CDR3 nucleotides are TGTGCCAGCAGCTTAGCGACTAGCGGAACGGAGGTGGAGACCCAGTACTTC. Its translation is CASSLATSGTEVETQYF.